A single sample is the source of the 9 T cell receptor beta chains below, sequenced in a study of Ad26.COV2.S vaccination and SARS-CoV-2 variants. Noted treatment: some 20 received Ad26.COV2.S at low or high dose, single or two shots; about 5 received placebo; per-sample allocation not given. Collection of samples fell on day 63 after the first vaccine or placebo injection. Here immunoSEQ multiplex PCR was the method, and the copy in TCRdb shows in-frame clones only, minus some. The repertoire has about 420,000 clones, 70% to 90% of them found once; the top ten carry approximately 4%. The specimen comprised peripheral blood, sampled in a trial of Ad26.COV2.S vaccine versus placebo. These receptors all come from a person between 18 and 59 years old who received the Ad26.COV2.S COVID-19 vaccine or a placebo.

The chain combines TRBV19 with TRBJ1-3; D is uncertain. Germline V CDR1 and CDR2: LNHDA, SQIVND (reference sequence). V was clipped by 6 bases and J by 2 bases, with 17 bases between them. The CDR3 is made up of 16 amino acids. The CDR3, as DNA: TGTGCCAGTAGCCCGGACCGTCAACACACTGGAAACACCATATATTTT. The encoded protein is CASSPDRQHTGNTIYF. Together with reference TRBV19 and TRBJ1-3, the CDR3 gives the full variable domain: DGGITQSPKYLFRKEGQNVTLSCEQNLNHDAMYWYRQDPGQGLRLIYYSQIVNDFQKGDIAEGYSVSREKKESFPLTVTSAQKNPTAFYLCASSPDRQHTGNTIYFGEGSWLTVV.

The chain has TRBV7-2 and TRBJ2-5, with D possibly matching TRBD1 (6 bases). V lost 5 bases and J lost 2, with 18 bases in between. The CDR3 spans 16 residues. Germline V lookup: CDR1 SGHTA, CDR2 FQGNSA. CDR3 sequence: CASSRTGSPRQETQYF. The CDR3 DNA follows: TGTGCCAGCAGCCGTACAGGGAGCCCCCGGCAAGAGACCCAGTACTTC. Combining the CDR3 with reference TRBV7-2 and TRBJ2-5 gives the whole variable domain GAGVSQSPSNKVTEKGKDVELRCDPISGHTALYWYRQSLGQGLEFLIYFQGNSAPDKSGLPSDRFSAERTGGSVSTLTIQRTQQEDSAVYLCASSRTGSPRQETQYFGPGTRLLVL.

The V and J genes are TRBV25-1 and TRBJ2-1; 10 bases align to TRBD1. Losses at the gene ends were 8 bases for V and 8 bases for J; bases not matched to a gene: 6. CDR1 is MGHDK, CDR2 SYGVNS, per germline. The CDR3 is 13 amino acids. The CDR3 sequence: CASRPTGGHEQFF. As DNA, the CDR3 is TGTGCCAGCCGCCCGACAGGGGGCCATGAGCAGTTCTTC.

The chain employs TRBV4-2 and TRBJ2-1; possibly TRBD2 for D (6 bases). With 3 bases removed from V and 8 bases from J, the gap between germline ends came to 11 bases. The CDR3 contains 13 residues. In germline, CDR1 is LGHNA, CDR2 YNFKEQ. This CDR3 is CASSQTPSDEQFF. The CDR3 nucleotides read TGTGCCAGCAGCCAGACCCCTAGCGATGAGCAGTTCTTC.

This clone was seen once. The V gene is TRBV5-1, the J gene TRBJ2-7, with D possibly TRBD1 on 5 matching bases. The V end was cut by 4 bases, the J end by 4 bases, with 6 bases between. This CDR3 region has 11 residues. Germline CDR1 reads SGHRS; CDR2 reads YFSETQ. CDR3: CASSDSYEQYF. The CDR3 region has the DNA TGCGCCAGCAGCGACAGTTACGAGCAGTACTTC.

The J gene is TRBJ1-5, the V gene TRBV19, with a possible D match to TRBD1 (6 bases). CDR1 and CDR2 (germline): LNHDA, SQIVND (reference sequence). Trimming stripped 9 bases from V and 7 bases from J, with 16 bases between. This CDR3 comprises 13 residues. CDR3 amino acids: CASLPGTWQPQHF. DNA for the CDR3: TGTGCCAGCCTTCCGGGGACATGGCAGCCCCAGCATTTT.

The chain carries TRBV7-9 and TRBJ2-5; TRBD1 matches 10 bases. Germline lookup yields CDR1 SEHNR and CDR2 FQNEAQ (reference sequence). The CDR3 totals 14 residues. Trimming took 5 bases from V and 6 from J; bases not matched to a gene: 6. The CDR3 nucleotides are TGTGCCAGCAGCCCCCGGGACAGGGGAAAGACCCAGTACTTC. This encodes CASSPRDRGKTQYF.

This clone occurred once. The genes are TRBV2 and TRBJ2-1, with 10 bases that match TRBD1. Germline-derived CDR1 and CDR2 are SNHLY and FYNNEI. The length of the CDR3 is 18 residues. Trimming cost V 4 bases and J 8 bases; bases outside gene matches: 17. The CDR3 sequence is CASSGGQGVRAFAYEQFF. The DNA of the CDR3 is TGTGCCAGCAGTGGAGGACAGGGGGTAAGAGCGTTTGCATATGAGCAGTTCTTC.

The chain links TRBV28 to TRBJ2-7, with D unresolved. This CDR3 spans 14 amino acids. Germline CDR1 reads MDHEN; CDR2 reads SYDVKM. V was trimmed by 0 bases and J by 2 bases, leaving 8 bases between them. The CDR3 region has the DNA TGTGCCAGCAGTTTATGGGGCACCCCCTACGAGCAGTACTTC. Protein sequence: CASSLWGTPYEQYF.